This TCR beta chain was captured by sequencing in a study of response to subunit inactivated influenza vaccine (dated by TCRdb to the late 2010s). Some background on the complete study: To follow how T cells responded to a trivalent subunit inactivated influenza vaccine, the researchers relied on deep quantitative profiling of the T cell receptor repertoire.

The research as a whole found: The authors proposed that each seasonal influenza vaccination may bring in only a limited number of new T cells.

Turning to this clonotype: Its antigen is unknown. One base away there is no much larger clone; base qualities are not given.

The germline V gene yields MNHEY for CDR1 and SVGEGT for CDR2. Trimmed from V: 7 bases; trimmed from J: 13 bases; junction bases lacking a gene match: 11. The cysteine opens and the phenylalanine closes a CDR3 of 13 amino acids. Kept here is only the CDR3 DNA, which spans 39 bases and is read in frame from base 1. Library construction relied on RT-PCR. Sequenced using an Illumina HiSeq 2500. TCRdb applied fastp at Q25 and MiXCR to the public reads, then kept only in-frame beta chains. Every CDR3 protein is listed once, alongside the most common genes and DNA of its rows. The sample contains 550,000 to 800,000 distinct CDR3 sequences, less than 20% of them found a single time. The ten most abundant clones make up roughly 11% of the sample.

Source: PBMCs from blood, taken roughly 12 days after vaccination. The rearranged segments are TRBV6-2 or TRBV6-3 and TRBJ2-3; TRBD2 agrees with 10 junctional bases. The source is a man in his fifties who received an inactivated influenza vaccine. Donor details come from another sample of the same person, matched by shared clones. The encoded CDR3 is CASTTNSGLAKYF. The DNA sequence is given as TGTGCCAGCACCACGAACTCGGGACTAGCGAAGTATTTT.